The 32 T cell receptor beta chains given below trace back to one sample, sequenced in a study of CD8+ T cells in alopecia areata. The treatment denotes: oral pan-JAK inhibitor, 5-10 mg twice daily. Reverse transcription of extracted RNA yielded cDNA, which provided the sequencing template. Generated by immunoSEQ multiplex PCR, the TCRdb table keeps only in-frame clones and is missing some. The profile covers hundreds of thousands of clones, with approximately 60% appearing a single time and around 0.92% taken by the ten largest. Sequences were derived from CD4+ T cells sorted from blood, sampled at roughly week 53, from a patient treated with tofacitinib. These receptors were collected from a human donor with alopecia areata.

This clone occurred a few times. The V call is TRBV10-3, the J call TRBJ2-7; 9 bases map to TRBD1. Unmatched junction bases numbered 5, after V lost 3 bases and J lost 2 bases. The CDR3 length is 15 residues. Germline V gene sequence: CDR1 ENHRY, CDR2 SYGVKD. CDR3 DNA sequence: TGTGCCATCAGTGACCCCGGACAGGGGACCTACGAGCAGTACTTC. It is translated as CAISDPGQGTYEQYF.

This rearrangement joins TRBV7-9 to TRBJ2-3, with D maybe TRBD1 (6 bases). Per the germline V gene, CDR1 is SEHNR and CDR2 is FQNEAQ (reference sequence). Between the trimmed V and J ends, which lost 1 base and 3 bases, there was a span of 8 bases. The CDR3 totals 14 residues. CDR3: CASSLEGQTDTQYF. Written as DNA, the CDR3 is TGTGCCAGCAGCTTAGAGGGACAAACAGATACGCAGTATTTT.

The chain couples TRBV5-1 to TRBJ1-1; no clear D. Per germline, CDR1 SGHRS and CDR2 YFSETQ. This CDR3 is 13 amino acids long. V dropped 5 bases and J dropped 0 bases, with 8 bases sitting between them. The CDR3 DNA reads as TGCGCCAGCAGGGAAATCATGAACACTGAAGCTTTCTTT. It is translated as CASREIMNTEAFF.

This clone was picked up one time. The chain couples TRBV5-6 to TRBJ1-6; weak D call: TRBD1 (6 bases). V lost 3 bases and J 8 bases, leaving 9 bases between the germline ends. CDR1 and CDR2 (germline): SGHDT, YYEEEE. This CDR3 is 13 amino acids long. The CDR3 DNA is TGTGCCAGCAGCTCCTACAGGGATTCACCCCTCCACTTT. It encodes CASSSYRDSPLHF.

The chain joins TRBV2 to TRBJ2-7; 10 bases line up with TRBD1. The germline gives CDR1 SNHLY, CDR2 FYNNEI. CDR3 size: 14 residues. The J segment lost 3 bases and the V segment lost 6 bases, leaving 5 bases of the junction unmatched. Written as DNA, the CDR3 is TGTGCCAGCAGGCGAGGACAGGGGGACTACGAGCAGTACTTC. Translated, it gives CASRRGQGDYEQYF.

The rearrangement uses TRBV27 and TRBJ1-2; no firm D call. Per the germline V gene, CDR1 is MNHEY and CDR2 is SMNVEV (reference sequence). Between the trimmed V and J ends, which lost 6 bases and 3 bases, there was a span of 11 bases. The CDR3 contains 13 residues. The CDR3 coding sequence is TGTGCCAGCAGGTTTGGGGAATACTATGGCTACACCTTC. This encodes CASRFGEYYGYTF.

This clone has just a few counts. The chain links TRBV25-1 to TRBJ2-7; D is possibly TRBD1 (6 bases). The CDR3 covers 14 residues. The germline gives CDR1 MGHDK, CDR2 SYGVNS. Trimming removed 4 bases from V and 6 bases from J, with 16 bases in between. The CDR3 region has the DNA TGTGCCAGCAGTGCTCCAGGACAGCTCGCCGAGCAGTACTTC. As protein: CASSAPGQLAEQYF.

A few counts support this clone. The rearrangement joins TRBV18 to TRBJ2-3; possibly TRBD1 or TRBD2 for D (5 bases each). The CDR3 loop spans 14 amino acids. Germline CDR1 KGHSH, CDR2 LQKENI. With 6 bases removed from V and 2 bases from J, the gap between germline ends came to 12 bases. The CDR3 DNA reads TGTGCCAGCTCCCCGGGACCCAACACAGATACGCAGTATTTT. It yields the protein CASSPGPNTDTQYF.

The chain employs TRBV11-2 and TRBJ2-3; 8 nucleotides line up with TRBD2. The J segment lost 2 bases and the V segment lost 4 bases, leaving 11 bases of the junction unmatched. CDR1 and CDR2 from the germline V gene are SGHAT and FQNNGV. The CDR3 consists of 17 residues. CDR3 bases: TGTGCCAGCAGCTGGAAGACTAGCGCTCTTCCCACAGATACGCAGTATTTT. It codes for CASSWKTSALPTDTQYF.

J is TRBJ1-2 and V is TRBV2; 9 nucleotides agree with TRBD1. This CDR3 has 14 residues. The junction had 9 bases not matched to a gene; V was cut back by 7 bases and J by 6 bases. Per germline, CDR1 SNHLY and CDR2 FYNNEI. The CDR3: CASKWTGEHHGYTF. CDR3 DNA sequence: TGTGCCAGCAAGTGGACAGGGGAACATCATGGCTACACCTTC.

The chain couples TRBV7-9 to TRBJ2-1; TRBD2 might be the D (6 bases). CDR1 and CDR2 from the germline V gene are SEHNR and FQNEAQ (reference sequence). This CDR3 has 15 amino acids. Deletions cut 6 bases from V and 5 bases from J, with 17 bases between. The CDR3 is CASSPSGLLHNEQFF. Here the CDR3 DNA reads TGTGCCAGCAGTCCGTCGGGACTCCTCCACAATGAGCAGTTCTTC.

The CDR3 coding sequence is TGTGCCACCAGCAGAGACGGAACTGAAGCTTTCTTT. Translation: CATSRDGTEAFF. The chain employs TRBV15 and TRBJ1-1; D not certain. Per the germline V gene, CDR1 is LNHNV and CDR2 is YYDKDF (reference sequence). V was cut by 0 bases and J by 5 bases, with 4 bases left in between. CDR3 length: 12 residues. Full variable domain (missing parts from reference TRBV15 and TRBJ1-1): DAMVIQNPRYQVTQFGKPVTLSCSQTLNHNVMYWYQQKSSQAPKLLFHYYDKDFNNEADTPDNFQSRRPNTSFCFLDIRSPGLGDTAMYLCATSRDGTEAFFGQGTRLTVV.

A single count supports this clone. The chain couples TRBV4-3 to TRBJ2-2, with a weak D call TRBD2 (5 bases). The CDR3 contains 16 residues. The germline gives CDR1 LGHNA, CDR2 YSLEER. Trimming pared 0 bases from V and 6 bases from J, leaving 14 bases between. This CDR3 reads CASSQDFRGWAGELFF. The CDR3 region has the DNA TGCGCCAGCAGCCAAGATTTTCGGGGTTGGGCCGGGGAGCTGTTTTTT.

The rearrangement uses TRBV14 and TRBJ2-4, with 9 nucleotides matching TRBD2. CDR3 length: 16 residues. Germline V CDR1 and CDR2: SGHDN, FVKESK. Here the CDR3 DNA reads TGTGCGAAGCTCCTGACTAGCGGCGGTGCCAAAAACATTCAGTACTTC. It codes for CAKLLTSGGAKNIQYF. The full variable domain, completed using reference TRBV14 and TRBJ2-4, is EAGVTQFPSHSVIEKGQTVTLRCDPISGHDNLYWYRRVMGKEIKFLLHFVKESKQDESGMPNNRFLAERTGGTYSTLKVQPAELEDSGVYFCAKLLTSGGAKNIQYFGAGTRLSVL.

CDR3 DNA: TGTGCCATCAGTGAGCGGGTGAACACTGAAGCTTTCTTT. Residues: CAISERVNTEAFF. The chain uses TRBV10-3 and TRBJ1-1; D gene uncertain. The germline gives CDR1 ENHRY, CDR2 SYGVKD. The V end lost 2 bases, the J end lost 0 bases, and 4 bases lay between the germline ends. The CDR3 runs 13 residues.

This chain connects TRBV15 to TRBJ1-4; tentatively, D is TRBD1 (5 bases). From germline, CDR1 is LNHNV and CDR2 YYDKDF (reference sequence). This CDR3 region has 12 residues. The V gene lost 11 bases and the J gene lost 5 bases, with 12 bases spanning the gap. This CDR3 reads CAAARGNEKLFF. CDR3 DNA: TGTGCCGCGGCTCGGGGGAATGAAAAACTGTTTTTT. The full variable domain, with the rest looked up from reference TRBV15 and TRBJ1-4, is DAMVIQNPRYQVTQFGKPVTLSCSQTLNHNVMYWYQQKSSQAPKLLFHYYDKDFNNEADTPDNFQSRRPNTSFCFLDIRSPGLGDTAMYLCAAARGNEKLFFGSGTQLSVL.

This chain uses TRBV30 with TRBJ2-1; D gene ambiguous. Germline CDR1 is GTSNPN and CDR2 is SVGIG (reference sequence). V lost 2 bases and J lost 2, with 13 bases in between. This CDR3 is 15 amino acids long. The CDR3 sequence is CAWSFPSVAYNEQFF. The CDR3 DNA reads TGTGCCTGGAGTTTCCCGTCTGTAGCCTACAATGAGCAGTTCTTC.

This clone was recorded many times. The chain recombines TRBV10-2 with TRBJ1-1; D remains unclear. CDR3 length equals 14 residues. Germline loops: CDR1 WSHSY, CDR2 SAAADI. The ends were cut back, 6 bases at V and 1 base at J, with 12 bases in the middle. The CDR3 coding sequence is TGCGCCAGCAGGGAAATCGACCGGAACACTGAAGCTTTCTTT. This gives the protein CASREIDRNTEAFF.

CDR3 amino acids: CASSPGGDSPLHF. The DNA for the CDR3 is TGCGCCAGCAGCCCTGGGGGCGATTCACCCCTCCACTTT. The J gene is TRBJ1-6, the V gene TRBV5-1, with a tentative D call TRBD1 (6 bases). This CDR3 is built from 13 residues. Deletions cut 4 bases from V and 8 bases from J, with 10 bases between. Germline CDR1 is SGHRS and CDR2 is YFSETQ. Full variable domain (rest looked up from reference TRBV5-1 and TRBJ1-6): KAGVTQTPRYLIKTRGQQVTLSCSPISGHRSVSWYQQTPGQGLQFLFEYFSETQRNKGNFPGRFSGRQFSNSRSEMNVSTLELGDSALYLCASSPGGDSPLHFGNGTRLTVT.

The chain employs TRBV6-6 and TRBJ2-7, with D possibly matching TRBD1 (7 bases). CDR1 MNHNY and CDR2 SVGAGI come from the germline V gene (reference sequence). The V gene lost 6 bases and the J gene lost 3 bases, with 9 bases spanning the gap. The CDR3 sequence is 12 residues long. CDR3 sequence reads: CASRRDSYEQYF. The CDR3 DNA follows: TGTGCCAGCAGGCGGGACAGCTACGAGCAGTACTTC.

V is TRBV7-9 and J is TRBJ2-5; unclear D gene. Germline CDR1 is SEHNR and CDR2 is FQNEAQ (reference sequence). V lost 0 bases to trimming and J lost 5 bases, with 7 bases between them. The CDR3 is 13 residues long. Here the CDR3 reads CASSLAHGETQYF. The CDR3 coding sequence is TGTGCCAGCAGCTTAGCGCACGGTGAGACCCAGTACTTC. Full variable domain (missing parts from reference TRBV7-9 and TRBJ2-5): DTGVSQNPRHKITKRGQNVTFRCDPISEHNRLYWYRQTLGQGPEFLTYFQNEAQLEKSRLLSDRFSAERPKGSFSTLEIQRTEQGDSAMYLCASSLAHGETQYFGPGTRLLVL.

The genes are TRBV30 and TRBJ2-1, with D uncertain. Germline-derived CDR1 and CDR2 are GTSNPN and SVGIG (reference sequence). CDR3 length equals 13 residues. For the CDR3, the DNA is TGTGCGTGTCGGGTTTCATCCTACAATGAGCAGTTCTTC. Protein product: CACRVSSYNEQFF.

The chain links TRBV29-1 to TRBJ1-2; a weak D match, TRBD1 (5 bases). Trimming stripped 2 bases from V and 7 bases from J, with 17 bases between. The CDR3 is made up of 14 amino acids. Per the germline V gene, CDR1 is SQVTM and CDR2 is ANQGSEA. In DNA, the CDR3 is TGCAGCGTTGAAAGCGGAGGTGGGGGAAGTGGCTACACCTTC. Its translation: CSVESGGGGSGYTF. The full variable domain, completed using reference TRBV29-1 and TRBJ1-2, is SAVISQKPSRDICQRGTSLTIQCQVDSQVTMMFWYRQQPGQSLTLIATANQGSEATYESGFVIDKFPISRPNLTFSTLTVSNMSPEDSSIYLCSVESGGGGSGYTFGSGTRLTVV.

The V call is TRBV5-1, the J call TRBJ2-7; 7 nucleotides agree with TRBD2. The germline V gene encodes CDR1 SGHRS and CDR2 YFSETQ. The CDR3 consists of 14 residues. V trimming: 2 bases; J trimming: 0 bases; junction bases outside the gene matches: 2. The CDR3 is CASSLRGDSYEQYF. CDR3 in DNA: TGCGCCAGCAGCTTACGGGGGGACTCCTACGAGCAGTACTTC.

This chain connects TRBV7-2 to TRBJ2-7; the D gene could be TRBD1 or TRBD2 (5 bases each). V lost 5 bases and J 2 bases, leaving 13 bases between the germline ends. Germline V gene lookup returns CDR1 SGHTA and CDR2 FQGNSA. CDR3 length: 14 amino acids. CDR3 region: CASSPPGPTYEQYF. The CDR3 bases are TGTGCCAGCAGCCCCCCGGGACCAACCTACGAGCAGTACTTC.

This clone was seen a few times. The V call is TRBV2, the J call TRBJ1-1; no clear D. CDR3 length: 13 amino acids. The ends were cut back, 4 bases at V and 1 base at J, with 7 bases in the middle. Germline lookup yields CDR1 SNHLY and CDR2 FYNNEI. The CDR3 DNA is TGTGCCAGCAGTGTTCGACAGAACACTGAAGCTTTCTTT. Its protein product is CASSVRQNTEAFF.

J is TRBJ2-1 and V is TRBV19, with D possibly TRBD1 on 6 matching bases. CDR1 and CDR2 (germline): LNHDA, SQIVND (reference sequence). The CDR3 is 14 residues long. The V gene lost 4 bases and the J gene lost 3 bases, with 10 bases spanning the gap. CDR3 amino acids: CASSTTGHYNEQFF. The CDR3 nucleotides read TGTGCCAGTAGTACCACAGGGCACTACAATGAGCAGTTCTTC.

The chain joins TRBV7-3 to TRBJ2-2, with D perhaps assigned TRBD1 or TRBD2 (5 bases each). Trimming pared 1 base from V and 5 bases from J, leaving 20 bases between. Germline CDR1 is SGHTA and CDR2 is FQGTGA. The CDR3 consists of 18 residues. The CDR3 nucleotides read TGTGCCAGCAGCTTAAACCCAGGGACGGTCGTCGTAACCGGGGAGCTGTTTTTT. Residues: CASSLNPGTVVVTGELFF.

The chain links TRBV7-2 to TRBJ1-1; possible D gene TRBD1, 5 bases. This CDR3 has 14 amino acids. From germline, CDR1 is SGHTA and CDR2 FQGNSA. Trimming cost V 4 bases and J 0 bases, with 9 bases left between them. The CDR3 is CASSSGSVNTEAFF. CDR3 DNA sequence: TGTGCCAGCAGCTCAGGGTCGGTGAACACTGAAGCTTTCTTT.

This clone showed up just a few times. The J gene is TRBJ2-1, the V gene TRBV6-6; D might be TRBD1 or TRBD2, each matching 5 bases. Germline values: CDR1 MNHNY, CDR2 SVGAGI (reference sequence). This CDR3 region has 14 residues. V lost 5 bases, J lost 4 bases, and 12 bases lay in between. The CDR3 loop is CASSTRDGYNEQFF. CDR3 DNA sequence: TGTGCCAGCAGTACCCGGGACGGATACAATGAGCAGTTCTTC.

V is TRBV7-3 and J is TRBJ2-7; TRBD2 is a possible D gene (6 bases). The germline gives CDR1 SGHTA, CDR2 FQGTGA. This CDR3 has 14 amino acids. Trimming took 4 bases from V and 0 from J, leaving 10 bases between them. The CDR3 nucleotides are TGTGCCAGCAGCTCCTCCGGGAGCTCCTACGAGCAGTACTTC. It yields the protein CASSSSGSSYEQYF.

This clone was counted between two and nine times. The V and J genes are TRBV19 and TRBJ1-1; 9 bases are shared with TRBD1. The CDR3 runs to 12 residues. With V trimmed by 8 bases and J by 6 bases, 4 bases remained unmatched. Germline values: CDR1 LNHDA, CDR2 SQIVND (reference sequence). The CDR3 sequence is CASGDREAEAFF. CDR3 sequence (DNA): TGTGCCAGTGGGGACAGGGAGGCTGAAGCTTTCTTT.